These 17 T cell receptor beta chains were sequenced from one sample in a study of cytomegalovirus exposure and HLA in healthy donors. The PCR was carried out with 60 Vbeta primers and 13 Jbeta primers. The table came from immunoSEQ multiplex PCR; TCRdb's copy has only in-frame clones and leaves some out. The sample records some 120,000 clones, roughly 76% being singletons. The sequencing input was PBMCs. Receptors were obtained from a woman aged 50 to 60 in good health and CMV-seronegative.

The chain's CDR3 is CASSFLSGTVFSSPFSNEKLFF. The CDR3 bases are TGTGCCAGCAGTTTCCTCTCCGGGACAGTTTTTTCTAGCCCCTTTTCTAATGAAAAACTGTTTTTT. V and J are TRBV28 and TRBJ1-4; 7 positions agree with TRBD1. CDR3 length: 22 residues. Germline CDR1 reads MDHEN; CDR2 reads SYDVKM. The V gene end was trimmed by 3 bases and the J gene end by 3 bases; junction bases not matched to a gene: 25.

The chain recombines TRBV7-3 with TRBJ2-1; TRBD2 aligns across 12 bases. Germline V gives CDR1 SGHTA, CDR2 FQGTGA. The CDR3 covers 15 residues. With 5 bases clipped from V and 5 bases from J, the junction kept 4 bases outside the gene matches. The CDR3: CASSTGLAGHNEQFF. CDR3 coding DNA: TGTGCCAGCAGCACTGGACTAGCGGGGCACAATGAGCAGTTCTTC.

V is TRBV10-3 and J is TRBJ1-1; D is ambiguous. From germline, CDR1 is ENHRY and CDR2 SYGVKD. Trimming removed 2 bases at V and 7 bases at J, with 11 bases between. The CDR3 extends over 13 amino acids. The CDR3 DNA reads TGTGCCATCAGTGAGGGAGGGAGGTATGAAGCTTTCTTT. Translation: CAISEGGRYEAFF.

CDR3 amino acids: CASSDSHMRVPQRARYF. The CDR3 nucleotides are TGTGCCAGCAGTGACTCGCACATGCGGGTCCCCCAGAGAGCAAGGTACTTC. The rearrangement links TRBV6-4 to TRBJ2-7; TRBD2 is a possible D gene (5 bases). The V end was cut by 0 bases, the J end by 12 bases, with 27 bases between. The CDR3 runs to 17 residues. Per the germline V gene, CDR1 is MRHNA and CDR2 is SNTAGT.

V and J are TRBV4-3 and TRBJ2-1; D not resolved. The germline gives CDR1 LGHNA, CDR2 YSLEER. The CDR3 totals 16 residues. Trimming pared 0 bases from V and 1 base from J, leaving 10 bases between. In nucleotides, the CDR3 is TGCGCCAGCAGCCAAGATTACCAGCGTTCCTACAATGAGCAGTTCTTC. Amino acids: CASSQDYQRSYNEQFF.

This chain links TRBV7-9 with TRBJ2-7; a weak D match, TRBD2 (6 bases). The CDR3 is 15 residues long. The V and J ends lost 6 bases and 1 base respectively, with 16 bases between them. Germline V gene data show CDR1 as SEHNR and CDR2 as FQNEAQ (reference sequence). CDR3 amino acids: CASSSLGEVSYEQYF. In DNA, the CDR3 is TGTGCCAGCAGTTCATTAGGGGAGGTTTCCTACGAGCAGTACTTC. The entire variable domain, with the rest obtained from reference TRBV7-9 and TRBJ2-7, is as follows: DTGVSQNPRHKITKRGQNVTFRCDPISEHNRLYWYRQTLGQGPEFLTYFQNEAQLEKSRLLSDRFSAERPKGSFSTLEIQRTEQGDSAMYLCASSSLGEVSYEQYFGPGTRLTVT.

The chain recombines TRBV29-1 with TRBJ1-1; D not certain. Looked up from germline, CDR1 is SQVTM and CDR2 is ANQGSEA. The CDR3 consists of 13 residues. The V gene lost 7 bases and the J gene lost 3 bases, with 15 bases spanning the gap. The CDR3 loop is CSATFRAHTEAFF. For the CDR3, the DNA is TGCAGCGCCACCTTTCGCGCGCACACTGAAGCTTTCTTT.

This chain links TRBV5-6 with TRBJ2-7; 7 nucleotides agree with TRBD1. The CDR3 length is 13 residues. Losses at the gene ends were 4 bases for V and 7 bases for J; bases not matched to a gene: 8. CDR1 SGHDT and CDR2 YYEEEE come from the germline V gene. CDR3 in amino acids: CASSRRQGWEQYF. The CDR3 region has the DNA TGTGCCAGCAGCAGGCGACAGGGTTGGGAGCAGTACTTC.

This clone was observed a handful of times. The chain joins TRBV11-3 to TRBJ2-3; 7 bases are a match to TRBD2. The V and J ends lost 4 bases and 11 bases, in that order; junction bases with no gene match: 9. Germline V CDR1 and CDR2: SGHNT, YENEEA. CDR3 size: 13 residues. Here the CDR3 reads CASSSATSGGQYF. Written as DNA, the CDR3 is TGTGCCAGCAGCTCAGCTACCTCGGGGGGGCAGTATTTT.

A note on this clone: At one end, the junction sequence differs from germline, possibly due to a read error. This chain connects TRBV6-5 to TRBJ2-5, with a tentative D call TRBD2 (5 bases). The end of the DNA aligns better with TRBJ2-7, so the J call may be wrong. Germline CDR1 and CDR2: MNHEY and SVGAGI. The CDR3 extends over 13 amino acids. The CDR3 is CASRRTGYHEQYF. The CDR3 DNA is TGTGCTAGCAGGAGAACGGGGTATCACGAGCAGTACTTC.

The V gene is TRBV19, the J gene TRBJ1-1, with D perhaps TRBD1 (6 bases). Germline-derived CDR1 and CDR2 are LNHDA and SQIVND (reference sequence). The CDR3 is made up of 13 amino acids. V was trimmed by 5 bases and J by 4 bases, leaving 11 bases between them. The CDR3 loop is CASSSQGSTEAFF. CDR3 DNA sequence: TGTGCCAGTAGTTCACAGGGTTCCACTGAAGCTTTCTTT.

The gene calls are TRBV7-8 and TRBJ2-2, with 10 bases that match TRBD2. V lost 3 bases to trimming and J lost 5 bases; unmatched junction nucleotides: 3. This CDR3 is built from 15 residues. The germline gives CDR1 SGHVS, CDR2 FQNEAQ. CDR3 sequence reads: CASSFLAGVTGELFF. The CDR3, as DNA: TGTGCCAGCAGCTTCCTAGCGGGAGTTACCGGGGAGCTGTTTTTT.

The chain links TRBV29-1 to TRBJ2-5; a weak D match, TRBD2 (5 bases). Germline V lookup: CDR1 SQVTM, CDR2 ANQGSEA. The CDR3 runs to 14 residues. V shed 6 bases and J shed 3 bases, with 17 bases lying between them. The chain's CDR3 is CSVFDPGTKETQYF. CDR3 DNA sequence: TGCAGCGTGTTCGATCCGGGAACTAAAGAGACCCAGTACTTC.

Only a few counts were recorded for this clone. This chain links TRBV2 with TRBJ2-1; 7 bases map to TRBD2. CDR3 length: 14 residues. From germline, CDR1 is SNHLY and CDR2 FYNNEI. The J segment lost 0 bases and the V segment lost 9 bases, leaving 5 bases of the junction unmatched. In nucleotides, the CDR3 is TGTGCCAGGCGGGGCGGGAGCTCCTACAATGAGCAGTTCTTC. It is translated as CARRGGSSYNEQFF.

This chain joins TRBV5-1 and TRBJ1-1; D perhaps matches TRBD1 (5 bases). The CDR3 consists of 13 residues. Germline-derived CDR1 and CDR2 are SGHRS and YFSETQ. Trimming took 3 bases from V and 2 from J, leaving 8 bases between them. The CDR3 loop is CASSSDSNTEAFF. Written as DNA, the CDR3 is TGCGCCAGCAGCTCAGACAGTAACACTGAAGCTTTCTTT.

The chain joins TRBV18 to TRBJ2-7; 7 bases agree with TRBD1. Germline lookup yields CDR1 KGHSH and CDR2 LQKENI. With 3 bases clipped from V and 7 bases from J, the junction kept 12 bases outside the gene matches. The length of the CDR3 is 15 residues. CDR3 sequence reads: CASSPRQPGQREQYF. DNA of the CDR3: TGTGCCAGCTCACCTCGGCAACCGGGACAGAGAGAGCAGTACTTC.

The gene calls are TRBV2 and TRBJ2-2, with 10 bases fitting TRBD2. The CDR3 is 15 residues long. V lost 7 bases, J lost 3 bases, and 5 bases stayed unmatched. From germline, CDR1 is SNHLY and CDR2 FYNNEI. The DNA of the CDR3 is TGTGCCAGCAATTTAGGACTAGCGGACACCGGGGAGCTGTTTTTT. Its protein is CASNLGLADTGELFF.